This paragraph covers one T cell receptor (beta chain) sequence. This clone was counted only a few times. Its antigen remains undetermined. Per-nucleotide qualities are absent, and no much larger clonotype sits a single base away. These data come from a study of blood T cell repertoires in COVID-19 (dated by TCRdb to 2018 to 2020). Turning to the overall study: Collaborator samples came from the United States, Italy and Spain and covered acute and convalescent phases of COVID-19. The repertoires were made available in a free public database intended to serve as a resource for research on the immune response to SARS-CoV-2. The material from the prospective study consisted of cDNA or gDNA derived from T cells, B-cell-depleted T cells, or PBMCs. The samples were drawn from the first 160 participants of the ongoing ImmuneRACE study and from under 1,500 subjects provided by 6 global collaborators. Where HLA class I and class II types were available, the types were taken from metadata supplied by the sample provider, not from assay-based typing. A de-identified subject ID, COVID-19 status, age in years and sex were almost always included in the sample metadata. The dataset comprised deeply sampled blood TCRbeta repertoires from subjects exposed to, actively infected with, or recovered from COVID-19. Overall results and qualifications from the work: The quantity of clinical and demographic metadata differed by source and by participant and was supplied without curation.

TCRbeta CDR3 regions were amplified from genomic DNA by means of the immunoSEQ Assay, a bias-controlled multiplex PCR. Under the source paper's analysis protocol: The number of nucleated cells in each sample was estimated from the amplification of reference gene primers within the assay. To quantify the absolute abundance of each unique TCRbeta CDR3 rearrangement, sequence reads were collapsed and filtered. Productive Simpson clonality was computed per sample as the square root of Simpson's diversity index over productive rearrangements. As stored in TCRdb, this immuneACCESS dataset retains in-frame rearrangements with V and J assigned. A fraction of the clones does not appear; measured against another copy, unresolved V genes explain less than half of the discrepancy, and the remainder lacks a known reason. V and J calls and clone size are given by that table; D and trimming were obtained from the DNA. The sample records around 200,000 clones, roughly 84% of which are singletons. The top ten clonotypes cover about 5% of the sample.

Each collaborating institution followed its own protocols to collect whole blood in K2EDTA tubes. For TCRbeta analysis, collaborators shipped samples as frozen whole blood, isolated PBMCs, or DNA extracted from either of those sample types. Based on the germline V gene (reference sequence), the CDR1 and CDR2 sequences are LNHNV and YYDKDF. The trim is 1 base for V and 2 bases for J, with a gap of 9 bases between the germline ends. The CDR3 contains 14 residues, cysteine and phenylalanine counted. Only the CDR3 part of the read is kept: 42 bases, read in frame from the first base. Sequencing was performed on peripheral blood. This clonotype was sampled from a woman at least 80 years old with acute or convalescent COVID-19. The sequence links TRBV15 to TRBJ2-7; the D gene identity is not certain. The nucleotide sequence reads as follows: TGTGCCACCAGCAGAGCAGGTCTTGCCTACGAGCAGTACTTC. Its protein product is CATSRAGLAYEQYF. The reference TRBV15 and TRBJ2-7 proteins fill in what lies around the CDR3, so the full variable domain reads DAMVIQNPRYQVTQFGKPVTLSCSQTLNHNVMYWYQQKSSQAPKLLFHYYDKDFNNEADTPDNFQSRRPNTSFCFLDIRSPGLGDTAMYLCATSRAGLAYEQYFGPGTRLTVT.